The 31 T cell receptor beta chains reported below all come from one sample, sequenced in a study of blood T cell repertoires in COVID-19. Assay used: immunoSEQ multiplex PCR; TCRdb lists only in-frame clones, some missing. The sample holds roughly 120,000 clones, approximately 90% seen once. The sequenced sample was peripheral blood. These receptors were obtained from a woman aged 50 to 65 with acute or convalescent COVID-19.

The CDR3 loop reads CASSRRQGGEQYF. The CDR3 DNA reads as TGTGCCAGCAGTAGGAGACAGGGGGGCGAGCAGTACTTC. This chain uses TRBV6-5 with TRBJ2-7, with 9 bases lining up with TRBD1. The length of the CDR3 is 13 residues. The V gene's germline CDR1 is MNHEY and CDR2 SVGAGI. The V gene end was trimmed by 5 bases and the J gene end by 6 bases; junction bases not matched to a gene: 5.

The chain combines TRBV2 with TRBJ1-2; D unclear. The V end lost 10 bases, the J end lost 1 base, and 16 bases lay between the germline ends. CDR1 SNHLY and CDR2 FYNNEI come from the germline V gene. The CDR3 length is 14 residues. The CDR3 coding sequence is TGTGCCACCGTTCGGAGCCAGCTTAACTATGGCTACACCTTC. This encodes CATVRSQLNYGYTF.

This chain connects TRBV19 to TRBJ2-1, with 7 nucleotides matching TRBD1. V was clipped by 5 bases and J by 7 bases; unmatched bases: 11. In germline, CDR1 is LNHDA, CDR2 SQIVND (reference sequence). The CDR3 extends over 15 amino acids. The CDR3 DNA sequence: TGTGCCAGTAGTCCGACAGGGCATGTTTTAAATGAGCAGTTCTTC. It translates to CASSPTGHVLNEQFF.

The rearrangement links TRBV7-9 to TRBJ1-1; D is ambiguous. Trimming pared 2 bases from V and 1 base from J, leaving 17 bases between. In germline, CDR1 is SEHNR, CDR2 FQNEAQ (reference sequence). The CDR3 totals 17 residues. Here the CDR3 reads CASSLRSWSNPNTEAFF. The CDR3 DNA sequence: TGTGCCAGCAGCTTACGATCTTGGTCTAACCCGAACACTGAAGCTTTCTTT.

A single count supports this clone. V is TRBV4-2 and J is TRBJ2-2; D gene unclear. CDR3 size: 13 residues. Trimming cost V 0 bases and J 9 bases, with 8 bases left between them. From germline, CDR1 is LGHNA and CDR2 YNFKEQ. The CDR3 loop reads CASSQDTHRELFF. CDR3 bases: TGTGCCAGCAGCCAAGACACTCACCGGGAGCTGTTTTTT.

The chain is built from TRBV3-1 (or the pseudogene TRBV3-2) and TRBJ2-1, with 7 bases matching TRBD2. V lost 3 bases to trimming and J lost 7 bases; unmatched junction nucleotides: 9. The CDR3 has 15 amino acids. Germline assignment: CDR1 LGHDT and CDR2 YNNKEL (reference sequence). The CDR3 loop is CASSQGGRGGNEQFF. CDR3 in DNA: TGTGCCAGCAGCCAGGGCGGGAGAGGAGGGAATGAGCAGTTCTTC.

This sequence joins TRBV15 and TRBJ1-6, with TRBD1 identical over 7 bases. J gave up 5 bases and V 3 bases, and 1 base lay outside the gene matches. The CDR3 totals 14 residues. The germline gives CDR1 LNHNV, CDR2 YYDKDF (reference sequence). This chain's CDR3 is CATSRTGNNSPLHF. The CDR3 coding sequence is TGTGCCACCAGCAGGACAGGGAATAATTCACCCCTCCACTTT.

The rearrangement uses TRBV7-2 and TRBJ1-3; D is ambiguous. With 4 bases removed from V and 0 bases from J, the gap between germline ends came to 10 bases. The CDR3 loop spans 15 amino acids. The germline gives CDR1 SGHTA, CDR2 FQGNSA. CDR3 amino acids: CASSSEASSGNTIYF. Here the CDR3 DNA reads TGTGCCAGCAGCTCCGAGGCGAGCTCTGGAAACACCATATATTTT.

The chain couples TRBV23-1 to TRBJ2-3, with a tentative D call TRBD1 (6 bases). TRBV23-1 is an open reading frame whose function is uncertain. The germline V and J ends were trimmed by 6 bases and 6 bases, with 25 bases remaining between them. This CDR3 is built from 17 residues. CDR3 sequence reads: CASSRGPRGCLADTQYF. The DNA of the CDR3 is TGCGCCAGCAGCCGAGGTCCCAGGGGCTGCCTTGCGGATACGCAGTATTTT.

For the CDR3, the DNA is TGTGCCAGCAACCCCGGCGGGGGGTTGGGAAAAGCTGAAGCTTTCTTT. Translated: CASNPGGGLGKAEAFF. This chain joins TRBV9 and TRBJ1-1; a weak D match, TRBD1 (5 bases). Germline CDR1 and CDR2: SGDLS and YYNGEE. The CDR3 length is 16 residues. Trimming pared 6 bases from V and 6 bases from J, leaving 24 bases between.

The genes are TRBV5-1 and TRBJ1-4, with 7 bases lining up with TRBD1. Trimming cost V 2 bases and J 0 bases; bases outside gene matches: 1. The CDR3 covers 15 residues. Germline V CDR1 and CDR2: SGHRS, YFSETQ. The DNA for the CDR3 is TGCGCCAGCAGCTTTACAGGGGCAACTAATGAAAAACTGTTTTTT. Translation gives CASSFTGATNEKLFF.

The rearrangement links TRBV19 to TRBJ2-1, with a tentative D call TRBD2 (6 bases). The CDR3 spans 15 residues. Germline V gives CDR1 LNHDA, CDR2 SQIVND (reference sequence). V lost 1 base to trimming and J lost 2 bases, with 9 bases between them. Written as DNA, the CDR3 is TGTGCCAGTAGTATAGGGGGGACTGCCTACAATGAGCAGTTCTTC. Translated: CASSIGGTAYNEQFF.

This rearrangement joins TRBV5-1 to TRBJ2-3, with D perhaps matching TRBD2 (6 bases). Trimming cost V 0 bases and J 2 bases, with 16 bases left between them. Germline values: CDR1 SGHRS, CDR2 YFSETQ. The CDR3 consists of 17 residues. This chain's CDR3 is CASSLAVNSGSTDTQYF. CDR3 coding DNA: TGCGCCAGCAGCTTGGCCGTTAATAGCGGATCCACAGATACGCAGTATTTT. Using reference TRBV5-1 and TRBJ2-3 for the parts outside the CDR3, the full variable domain is KAGVTQTPRYLIKTRGQQVTLSCSPISGHRSVSWYQQTPGQGLQFLFEYFSETQRNKGNFPGRFSGRQFSNSRSEMNVSTLELGDSALYLCASSLAVNSGSTDTQYFGPGTRLTVL.

The chain combines TRBV9 with TRBJ2-7, with D tentatively TRBD2 (5 bases). The ends were cut back, 3 bases at V and 0 bases at J, with 13 bases in the middle. The germline gives CDR1 SGDLS, CDR2 YYNGEE. The CDR3 has 15 residues. CDR3 nucleotide sequence: TGTGCCAGCAGCGCACCCGGGATCCTCTCCTACGAGCAGTACTTC. Its protein product is CASSAPGILSYEQYF.

The chain couples TRBV2 to TRBJ2-5; TRBD1 is a possible D gene (5 bases). In germline, CDR1 is SNHLY, CDR2 FYNNEI. The V and J ends lost 4 bases and 3 bases respectively, with 12 bases between them. The CDR3 runs to 14 residues. CDR3 in DNA: TGTGCCAGCAGTGGGGCAGGGCAGAAAGAGACCCAGTACTTC. This encodes CASSGAGQKETQYF.

This clone was counted once. The rearrangement uses TRBV7-9 and TRBJ2-7, with D maybe TRBD2 (6 bases). Per germline, CDR1 SEHNR and CDR2 FQNEAQ (reference sequence). Trimming removed 5 bases from V and 12 bases from J, with 26 bases in between. The CDR3 has 15 residues. The CDR3 protein is CASSTWDSQDDEVYF. The CDR3 nucleotides are TGTGCCAGCAGCACCTGGGACTCTCAAGACGACGAGGTGTACTTC.

The CDR3: CATSDPASNEQFF. CDR3 DNA: TGTGCCACCAGTGACCCCGCTAGCAATGAGCAGTTCTTC. This chain uses TRBV24-1 with TRBJ2-1; D gene unclear. Germline loops: CDR1 KGHDR, CDR2 SFDVKD. The CDR3 sequence is 13 residues long. The ends were cut back, 4 bases at V and 6 bases at J, with 9 bases in the middle.

This chain joins TRBV24-1 and TRBJ2-7; tentative D call: TRBD2 (6 bases). V was pared by 3 bases and J by 5 bases, with 19 bases between. The CDR3 sequence is 16 residues long. Germline assignment: CDR1 KGHDR and CDR2 SFDVKD. The CDR3 DNA follows: TGTGCCACCAGTGATGGGGGAAGGGGACTGAAGGACGAGCAGTACTTC. It encodes CATSDGGRGLKDEQYF.

The CDR3 here is CASTSSGGLSYEQYF. The CDR3 coding sequence is TGTGCCAGCACCTCCTCGGGGGGGTTGAGCTACGAGCAGTACTTC. The V call is TRBV7-9, the J call TRBJ2-7; 8 bases fit TRBD2. There are 15 residues in the CDR3. The ends lost 7 bases at V and 3 bases at J; junction bases unmatched: 11. Germline CDR1 SEHNR, CDR2 FQNEAQ (reference sequence).

This chain connects TRBV6-4 to TRBJ1-5; the D gene is possibly TRBD1 (5 bases). CDR3 length: 13 amino acids. V lost 6 bases, J lost 4 bases, and 10 bases lay in between. CDR1 and CDR2 (germline): MRHNA, SNTAGT. Here the CDR3 reads CASRTGGNQPQHF. CDR3 nucleotides: TGTGCCAGCAGGACGGGGGGAAATCAGCCCCAGCATTTT.

A single count supports this clone. This CDR3 is CASSLDRRGHYEQYF. The CDR3 region has the DNA TGTGCCAGCAGCTTAGATCGCAGGGGGCACTACGAGCAGTACTTC. The chain links TRBV7-6 to TRBJ2-7; 8 positions match TRBD1. The CDR3 is 15 residues long. The trim removed 1 base at V and 3 bases at J, leaving 5 bases unmatched. From germline, CDR1 is SGHVS and CDR2 FNYEAQ.

The chain recombines TRBV24-1 with TRBJ2-3; D is perhaps TRBD2 (5 bases). The CDR3 length is 15 residues. Trimming cost V 9 bases and J 1 base, with 16 bases left between them. The germline V gene encodes CDR1 KGHDR and CDR2 SFDVKD. The CDR3 spells CATGLNSRGTDTQYF. CDR3 DNA: TGTGCCACCGGACTGAATAGTAGGGGCACAGATACGCAGTATTTT.

This clone was counted only a few times. This sequence joins TRBV15 and TRBJ1-2; TRBD1 might be the D (5 bases). The CDR3 contains 18 residues. The V gene's germline CDR1 is LNHNV and CDR2 YYDKDF (reference sequence). The V and J ends lost 0 bases and 0 bases respectively, with 17 bases between them. CDR3 sequence reads: CATSRDNGREASNYGYTF. The CDR3 DNA sequence: TGTGCCACCAGCAGAGATAATGGCAGGGAGGCTTCTAACTATGGCTACACCTTC.

The chain employs TRBV6-6 and TRBJ1-2; 9 bases match TRBD1. The ends lost 6 bases at V and 3 bases at J; junction bases unmatched: 2. Germline-derived CDR1 and CDR2 are MNHNY and SVGAGI (reference sequence). This CDR3 is built from 13 residues. CDR3 sequence (DNA): TGTGCCAGCAGAAGACAGGGGGACTATGGCTACACCTTC. The encoded protein is CASRRQGDYGYTF.

This rearrangement joins TRBV29-1 to TRBJ1-1; TRBD1 matches 7 bases. The CDR3 extends over 13 amino acids. Germline V gene data show CDR1 as SQVTM and CDR2 as ANQGSEA. V was clipped by 5 bases and J by 4 bases; unmatched bases: 7. The CDR3: CSVSPTGSTEAFF. The DNA for the CDR3 is TGCAGCGTTAGCCCGACAGGGTCCACTGAAGCTTTCTTT.

The rearrangement links TRBV6-2 or TRBV6-3 to TRBJ2-3, with TRBD2 identical over 13 bases. Unmatched junction bases numbered 6, after V lost 3 bases and J lost 3 bases. The CDR3 is 17 residues long. Germline CDR1 reads MNHEY; CDR2 reads SVGEGT. DNA of the CDR3: TGTGCCAGCAGTTATCACGGACTAGCGGGAGTGACAGATACGCAGTATTTT. Amino acids: CASSYHGLAGVTDTQYF.

The rearrangement joins TRBV28 to TRBJ2-3; 11 bases are a match to TRBD2. Germline loops: CDR1 MDHEN, CDR2 SYDVKM. The CDR3 has 18 amino acids. Germline trimming cut 5 bases from V and 3 bases from J; bases unmatched to any gene: 13. Written as DNA, the CDR3 is TGTGCCAGCAGTGAGATAAGACTAGCGGGGTTACTGACAGATACGCAGTATTTT. Translated, it gives CASSEIRLAGLLTDTQYF. Together with reference TRBV28 and TRBJ2-3, the CDR3 gives the full variable domain: DVKVTQSSRYLVKRTGEKVFLECVQDMDHENMFWYRQDPGLGLRLIYFSYDVKMKEKGDIPEGYSVSREKKERFSLILESASTNQTSMYLCASSEIRLAGLLTDTQYFGPGTRLTVL.

The chain is built from TRBV24-1 and TRBJ2-4, with D possibly being TRBD1 (5 bases). This CDR3 is built from 13 residues. Germline lookup yields CDR1 KGHDR and CDR2 SFDVKD. V shed 8 bases and J shed 6 bases, with 13 bases lying between them. The CDR3 reads CATMSRATNIQYF. For the CDR3, the DNA is TGTGCCACCATGTCCAGGGCTACAAACATTCAGTACTTC.

The rearrangement links TRBV20-1 to TRBJ1-2, with a weak D call TRBD1 (5 bases). This CDR3 is 13 amino acids long. V lost 3 bases, J lost 5 bases, and 13 bases lay in between. Germline V lookup: CDR1 DFQATT, CDR2 SNEGSKA (reference sequence). For the CDR3, the DNA is TGCAGTGCTAGTTCCGGGGGAGGGTATGGCTACACCTTC. The encoded protein is CSASSGGGYGYTF.

The chain is built from TRBV10-2 and TRBJ2-2; 7 positions agree with TRBD2. Trimming took 8 bases from V and 4 from J; bases not matched to a gene: 13. The CDR3 contains 16 residues. Germline V gene lookup returns CDR1 WSHSY and CDR2 SAAADI. CDR3 sequence reads: CASSMRTGGFTGELFF. In nucleotides, the CDR3 is TGCGCCAGCTCCATGAGGACGGGAGGATTCACCGGGGAGCTGTTTTTT.

V usage is TRBV7-9 and J usage is TRBJ2-7; D is possibly TRBD1 (5 bases). The CDR3 contains 16 residues. Trimming took off 7 bases at V and 0 bases at J, with 19 bases between the two ends. CDR1 is SEHNR, CDR2 FQNEAQ, per germline (reference sequence). This chain's CDR3 is CASTKTVADSSYEQYF. CDR3 DNA: TGTGCCAGCACCAAAACCGTCGCAGACAGCTCCTACGAGCAGTACTTC.